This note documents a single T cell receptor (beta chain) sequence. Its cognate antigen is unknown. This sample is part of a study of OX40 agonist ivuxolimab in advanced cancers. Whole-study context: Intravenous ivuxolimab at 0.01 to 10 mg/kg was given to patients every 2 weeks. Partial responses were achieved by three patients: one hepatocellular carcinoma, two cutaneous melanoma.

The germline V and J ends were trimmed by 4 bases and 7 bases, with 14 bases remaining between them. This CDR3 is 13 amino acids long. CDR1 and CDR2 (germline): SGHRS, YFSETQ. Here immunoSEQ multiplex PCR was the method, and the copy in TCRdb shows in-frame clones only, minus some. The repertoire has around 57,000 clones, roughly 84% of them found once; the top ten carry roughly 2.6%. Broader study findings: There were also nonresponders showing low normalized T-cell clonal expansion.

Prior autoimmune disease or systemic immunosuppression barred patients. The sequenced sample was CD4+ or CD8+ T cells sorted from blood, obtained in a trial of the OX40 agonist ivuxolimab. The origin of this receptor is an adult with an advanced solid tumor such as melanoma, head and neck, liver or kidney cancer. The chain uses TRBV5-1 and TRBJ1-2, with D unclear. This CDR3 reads CASSLGHDPGYTF. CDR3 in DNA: TGCGCCAGCAGCCTAGGGCATGACCCTGGCTACACCTTC.